This entry is about one T cell receptor (beta chain). The data are from a study of T cells in Graves' hyperthyroidism and ophthalmopathy. Amplification of TCR beta CDR3 regions used RNA as the template. HTBI primers were the set used in a first-round RT-PCR of the TCR CDR3. TCRdb called the multiplex PCR reads again in MiXCR, with one record for every CDR3 protein. The data show about 250,000 distinct CDR3 sequences, 20% to 25% seen once. The sequence was obtained from a man under 40 with Graves' ophthalmopathy. Sequences were obtained from blood.

In nucleotides, the CDR3 is TGTGCCAGCAGGGGGACTAGCATCCTCGATGAGCAGTTCTTC. The encoded protein is CASRGTSILDEQFF. The rearrangement uses TRBV2 and TRBJ2-1; 9 positions match TRBD2. This CDR3 is 14 amino acids long. The germline V gene encodes CDR1 SNHLY and CDR2 FYNNEI. V gave up 6 bases and J gave up 8 bases; unmatched junction bases: 8.